This T cell receptor beta chain was sequenced in a study of response to subunit inactivated influenza vaccine. Study-wide findings and caveats: Few new T cells, the authors suggested, are recruited by each seasonal influenza vaccination.

CDR3 size: 15 residues. V lost 5 bases to trimming and J lost 5 bases, with 19 bases between them. The germline CDR1 and CDR2 sequences are SGHVS and FNYEAQ. TCRdb independently ran MiXCR on the RT-PCR reads; one entry per CDR3 protein. The table lists hundreds of thousands of distinct CDR3 sequences, roughly 25% of them singletons. This clonotype was picked up a small number of times. Its antigen is undetermined. The source material was CD4+ T cells sorted from PBMCs, sampled roughly 5 days after vaccination. V is TRBV7-6 and J is TRBJ2-7, with a weak D call TRBD1 (6 bases). The receptor comes from a man aged 45-65 years who received an inactivated influenza vaccine. CDR3 in DNA: TGTGCCAGCAGCACAGGGACGGTGAGGTCCCACGAGCAGTACTTC. Translation: CASSTGTVRSHEQYF.